Below are 21 T cell receptor beta chains sequenced from a single sample in a study of blood T cell repertoires in COVID-19. The protocol was immunoSEQ multiplex PCR, while the TCRdb copy is restricted to in-frame clones and leaves out a portion. This sample carries about 230,000 clones, more than 65% of them seen once, and the ten largest clones take roughly 7.9%. The sample was peripheral blood. The source of these receptors is a woman of 80 years or more with acute or convalescent COVID-19.

Points on this clone: This CDR3 is also generated by other DNA sequences in the sample. This chain uses TRBV7-3 with TRBJ2-3, with 8 positions matching TRBD2. V was pared by 5 bases and J by 3 bases, with 4 bases of the junction left unmatched. CDR1 and CDR2 (germline): SGHTA, FQGTGA. The CDR3 totals 14 residues. CDR3 amino acids: CASSPGLATDTQYF. The DNA for the CDR3 is TGTGCCAGCAGCCCAGGACTAGCAACAGATACGCAGTATTTT.

The rearrangement uses TRBV5-1 and TRBJ1-2, with 8 nucleotides matching TRBD1. With 4 bases clipped from V and 4 bases from J, the junction kept 12 bases outside the gene matches. Germline V lookup: CDR1 SGHRS, CDR2 YFSETQ. The length of the CDR3 is 16 residues. The CDR3 bases are TGCGCCAGCAGCGTCTCCGGGACAGGACGCGCCTATGGCTACACCTTC. Encoded protein: CASSVSGTGRAYGYTF.

This clone was observed a handful of times. The J gene is TRBJ2-3, the V gene TRBV5-6, with a tentative D call TRBD1 (5 bases). The V gene's germline CDR1 is SGHDT and CDR2 YYEEEE. V was trimmed by 1 base and J by 3 bases, leaving 9 bases between them. The CDR3 covers 14 residues. The CDR3 coding sequence is TGTGCCAGCAGCTTGTTCCAGGGAACAGATACGCAGTATTTT. Translated: CASSLFQGTDTQYF.

This chain joins TRBV30 and TRBJ1-6; D uncertain. The ends were cut back, 2 bases at V and 0 bases at J, with 17 bases in the middle. CDR3 size: 18 residues. The germline CDR1 and CDR2 sequences are GTSNPN and SVGIG (reference sequence). CDR3: CAWSSDGDGSSYNSPLHF. CDR3 nucleotides: TGTGCCTGGAGTTCCGACGGGGATGGCAGCTCCTATAATTCACCCCTCCACTTT.

V gene TRBV18 combines with J gene TRBJ2-5, with unresolved D. Trimming took off 4 bases at V and 5 bases at J, with 8 bases between the two ends. The length of the CDR3 is 12 residues. CDR1 is KGHSH and CDR2 is LQKENI in the germline V gene. The CDR3 region has the DNA TGTGCCAGCTCACGGCTCAGGGAGACCCAGTACTTC. It yields the protein CASSRLRETQYF. The full variable domain, rest sourced from reference TRBV18 and TRBJ2-5, is NAGVMQNPRHLVRRRGQEARLRCSPMKGHSHVYWYRQLPEEGLKFMVYLQKENIIDESGMPKERFSAEFPKEGPSILRIQQVVRGDSAAYFCASSRLRETQYFGPGTRLLVL.

This chain uses TRBV6-1 with TRBJ2-3; 10 nucleotides align to TRBD2. The CDR3 is 18 residues long. The germline V gene has CDR1 MNHNS and CDR2 SASEGT. With 4 bases clipped from V and 1 base from J, the junction kept 11 bases outside the gene matches. The chain's CDR3 is CASSVSSGGADGTDTQYF. The CDR3 DNA is TGTGCCAGCAGTGTCTCCAGCGGGGGGGCCGATGGCACAGATACGCAGTATTTT.

The rearrangement joins TRBV28 to TRBJ2-3; 7 nucleotides match TRBD2. Germline V lookup: CDR1 MDHEN, CDR2 SYDVKM. The V segment lost 2 bases and the J segment 4 bases; nucleotides outside the gene matches: 9. This CDR3 contains 16 residues. The CDR3 protein is CASSLDGGELADTQYF. CDR3 bases: TGTGCCAGCAGTTTAGATGGGGGGGAGTTGGCAGATACGCAGTATTTT.

V usage is TRBV2 and J usage is TRBJ2-1; 7 bases map to TRBD2. The CDR3 covers 15 residues. Unmatched junction bases numbered 8, after V lost 7 bases and J lost 2 bases. Germline-derived CDR1 and CDR2 are SNHLY and FYNNEI. Here the CDR3 DNA reads TGTGCCAGCATCACCGGGACTACGACCTACAATGAGCAGTTCTTC. Its translation is CASITGTTTYNEQFF. Using reference TRBV2 and TRBJ2-1 for the parts outside the CDR3, the full variable domain is EPEVTQTPSHQVTQMGQEVILRCVPISNHLYFYWYRQILGQKVEFLVSFYNNEISEKSEIFDDQFSVERPDGSNFTLKIRSTKLEDSAMYFCASITGTTTYNEQFFGPGTRLTVL.

V is TRBV5-4 and J is TRBJ2-2; a possible D gene is TRBD1 (6 bases). This CDR3 is 15 amino acids long. V lost 0 bases to trimming and J lost 3 bases, with 9 bases between them. The germline V gene has CDR1 SGHNT and CDR2 YYREEE (reference sequence). The CDR3 reads CASSLVQGDTGELFF. The CDR3 DNA reads TGTGCCAGCAGCTTGGTACAGGGCGACACCGGGGAGCTGTTTTTT.

CDR3 protein: CASSYGGSGYTF. Here the CDR3 DNA reads TGTGCCAGCAGTTACGGCGGTTCGGGCTACACCTTC. The chain recombines TRBV6-2 or TRBV6-3 with TRBJ1-2; no clear D gene. V was trimmed by 2 bases and J by 8 bases, leaving 9 bases between them. Germline CDR1 is MNHEY and CDR2 is SVGEGT. The CDR3 runs 12 residues.

This clone was seen once. The V and J genes are TRBV18 and TRBJ2-1; TRBD2 matches at 8 bases. With 3 bases clipped from V and 3 bases from J, the junction kept 4 bases outside the gene matches. CDR1 and CDR2 from the germline V gene are KGHSH and LQKENI. The CDR3 covers 15 residues. The CDR3 protein is CASSPQSGSYNEQFF. The CDR3 coding sequence is TGTGCCAGCTCACCCCAAAGCGGGAGCTACAATGAGCAGTTCTTC.

The J gene is TRBJ2-2, the V gene TRBV11-2; 7 bases are a match to TRBD2. In germline, CDR1 is SGHAT, CDR2 FQNNGV. The trim removed 5 bases at V and 4 bases at J, leaving 7 bases unmatched. CDR3 size: 15 residues. The CDR3 loop is CASSRGGGSTGELFF. CDR3 coding DNA: TGTGCCAGCAGCCGTGGGGGGGGTTCCACCGGGGAGCTGTTTTTT. Full variable domain (rest looked up from reference TRBV11-2 and TRBJ2-2): EAGVAQSPRYKIIEKRQSVAFWCNPISGHATLYWYQQILGQGPKLLIQFQNNGVVDDSQLPKDRFSAERLKGVDSTLKIQPAKLEDSAVYLCASSRGGGSTGELFFGEGSRLTVL.

The chain is built from TRBV7-2 and TRBJ1-5; D is perhaps TRBD1 (6 bases). The CDR3 covers 17 residues. The germline V gene has CDR1 SGHTA and CDR2 FQGNSA. Trimming removed 2 bases from V and 5 bases from J, with 19 bases in between. The CDR3 DNA reads TGTGCCAGCAGCTTATTTTCCAGTGGTACAGGGTATCAGCCCCAGCATTTT. It codes for CASSLFSSGTGYQPQHF.

This clone was recorded once. The genes are TRBV5-4 and TRBJ1-1, with D possibly matching TRBD1 (5 bases). V shed 4 bases and J shed 0 bases, with 13 bases lying between them. The germline V gene has CDR1 SGHNT and CDR2 YYREEE (reference sequence). The CDR3 is 15 amino acids. CDR3 sequence: CASSTEGVMNTEAFF. The CDR3, as DNA: TGTGCCAGCAGCACGGAAGGGGTTATGAACACTGAAGCTTTCTTT.

The V call is TRBV28, the J call TRBJ1-4; tentatively, D is TRBD1 (5 bases). Trimming left V 4 bases short and J 7 bases short, with 19 bases between. Germline loops: CDR1 MDHEN, CDR2 SYDVKM. The CDR3 has 16 residues. CDR3: CASSSLQGGRSEKLFF. The CDR3 coding sequence is TGTGCCAGCAGTTCACTCCAGGGAGGGAGAAGTGAAAAACTGTTTTTT.

This clone was seen once. The chain employs TRBV10-1 and TRBJ2-7; unclear D gene. Trimming removed 6 bases at V and 4 bases at J, with 13 bases between. From germline, CDR1 is WNHNN and CDR2 SYGVQD (reference sequence). The CDR3 totals 13 residues. CDR3 region: CASRARTLYEQYF. The CDR3 DNA is TGCGCCAGCAGGGCTAGAACCCTTTACGAGCAGTACTTC.

This clone occurred a few times. V is TRBV6-5 and J is TRBJ1-4, with no clear D. Trimming took 4 bases from V and 8 from J, leaving 11 bases between them. The CDR3 length is 13 residues. Germline V gene data show CDR1 as MNHEY and CDR2 as SVGAGI. CDR3 protein: CASSSWRGEKLFF. The CDR3 nucleotides are TGTGCCAGCAGTTCTTGGCGAGGGGAAAAACTGTTTTTT.

The gene calls are TRBV9 and TRBJ2-7, with a tentative D call TRBD2 (6 bases). Germline assignment: CDR1 SGDLS and CDR2 YYNGEE. The CDR3 has 14 residues. Trimming pared 4 bases from V and 0 bases from J, leaving 11 bases between. This chain's CDR3 is CASSYGTDSYEQYF. The CDR3 nucleotides are TGTGCCAGCAGCTACGGGACTGACTCCTACGAGCAGTACTTC.

The V gene is TRBV15, the J gene TRBJ1-4; possible D gene TRBD1, 6 bases. V was trimmed by 0 bases and J by 8 bases, leaving 16 bases between them. CDR3 size: 16 residues. Germline V lookup: CDR1 LNHNV, CDR2 YYDKDF (reference sequence). For the CDR3, the DNA is TGTGCCACCAGCAGAGAGAGGGGGGGTACCGTCGAAAAACTGTTTTTT. Translating it yields CATSRERGGTVEKLFF.

The genes are TRBV5-1 and TRBJ1-2, with a tentative D call TRBD1 (5 bases). Germline V lookup: CDR1 SGHRS, CDR2 YFSETQ. V lost 5 bases, J lost 8 bases, and 13 bases lay in between. This CDR3 region has 12 residues. CDR3 residues: CASRGGDWGYTF. The DNA for the CDR3 is TGCGCCAGCAGGGGAGGGGATTGGGGCTACACCTTC.

This clone occurred a few times. This chain uses TRBV6-5 with TRBJ1-5; D ambiguous. Germline V gene lookup returns CDR1 MNHEY and CDR2 SVGAGI. The germline V and J ends were trimmed by 4 bases and 4 bases, with 5 bases remaining between them. The CDR3 loop spans 12 amino acids. For the CDR3, the DNA is TGTGCCAGCAGTTTCCCGAATCAGCCCCAGCATTTT. Translation gives CASSFPNQPQHF.